The clone carrying this T cell receptor beta chain occurred a few times. Its matching antigen is unknown. Germline V gene data show CDR1 as KGHDR and CDR2 as SFDVKD. The CDR3 loop spans 14 amino acids. V was pared by 0 bases and J by 7 bases, with 9 bases between. This record belongs to a study of regulatory T cells in long-lasting Graves disease. Time point here: persistent/refractory GD, antithyroid drugs over 5 years with positive TRAb. RNA isolated from PBMCs was used to make the TCR library. Study results and caveats: Favored usage of TRBV28, TRBJ1-2 and TRBJ2-5 was recorded in persistent disease. Graves' patients with persistent disease showed TCR diversity lower than patients newly diagnosed.

Building the TCR beta libraries relied on iRepertoire HTBI primers, and CDR3 regions underwent Arm-PCR. Each CDR3 protein is one row after TCRdb ran MiXCR on the multiplex PCR reads. The table records around 450,000 distinct CDR3 sequences, approximately 21% of them present only once. The chain carries TRBV24-1 and TRBJ2-1; D remains unclear. Specimen: peripheral blood mononuclear cells (PBMCs), collected when the disease was refractory, from a patient treated with antithyroid drugs. This receptor was identified in a female donor with Graves disease. Here the CDR3 DNA reads TGTGCCACCAGTGATTTGCAATATGGGAATGAGCAGTTCTTC. It translates to CATSDLQYGNEQFF.